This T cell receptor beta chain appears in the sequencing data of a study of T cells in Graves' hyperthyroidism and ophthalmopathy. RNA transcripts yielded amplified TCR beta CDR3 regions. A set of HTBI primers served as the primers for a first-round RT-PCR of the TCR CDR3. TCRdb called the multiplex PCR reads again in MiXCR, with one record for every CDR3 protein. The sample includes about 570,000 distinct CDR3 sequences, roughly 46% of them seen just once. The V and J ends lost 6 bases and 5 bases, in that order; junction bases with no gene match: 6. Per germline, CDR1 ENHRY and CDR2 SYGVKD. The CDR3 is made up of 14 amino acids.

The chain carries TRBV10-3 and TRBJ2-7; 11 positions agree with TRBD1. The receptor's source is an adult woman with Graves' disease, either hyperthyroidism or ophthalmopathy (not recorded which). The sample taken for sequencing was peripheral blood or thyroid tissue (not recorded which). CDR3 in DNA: TGTGCCATCAGCGCCGGGACAGGGGGGAACGAGCAGTACTTC. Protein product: CAISAGTGGNEQYF.